This T cell receptor beta chain was identified during a study of cytomegalovirus exposure and HLA in healthy donors. Study summary: Early on, a data release was issued that held 80 million or so unique TCRs from HLA-typed donors. Study observations and caveats: Common viral pathogens were later found to be apparently linked to several of the most significant clusters. Upon later analysis, HLA-associated TCR beta chains proved more clonally expanded than other, equally common chains.

For this clone: The antigen is unknown.

The donors, nominally healthy at sampling, likely had unrecorded immune exposures. Germline-derived CDR1 and CDR2 are MRHNA and SNTAGT. Deletions cut 5 bases from V and 1 base from J, with 11 bases between. The CDR3 sequence is 14 residues long. Primers: 60 Vbeta forward and 13 Jbeta reverse. Clones were sequenced by immunoSEQ multiplex PCR, and TCRdb holds only the in-frame ones, with some missing. Of some 140,000 clones in the sample, more than 70% were seen once. The chain has TRBV6-4 and TRBJ1-1; no definite D call. The sequencing input was PBMCs. This clonotype originated in a young man in good health and CMV-seronegative. In DNA, the CDR3 is TGTGCCAGCAGTCGGGATTTCGGGAACACTGAAGCTTTCTTT. It codes for CASSRDFGNTEAFF.